The following is a TCR beta chain sequence with its context. Its antigen is still unknown. TCRdb's table, derived via immunoSEQ multiplex PCR, lists solely in-frame clones and lacks some. The sample carries some 340,000 clones, around 90% recorded once. Trimming pared 5 bases from V and 6 bases from J, leaving 19 bases between. The CDR3 loop spans 16 amino acids. The V gene's germline CDR1 is SGHVS and CDR2 FNYEAQ. This sample is part of a study of cytomegalovirus exposure and HLA in healthy donors. Study-level findings and limits: Reportedly, cytomegalovirus status was diagnosed with high sensitivity and specificity. According to the study, some 160 TCR beta chains were cytomegalovirus-associated.

This clonotype was sampled from a young woman in good health and CMV-seropositive. Sequenced material: PBMCs. This rearrangement joins TRBV7-6 to TRBJ2-2; D unclear. In DNA form, the CDR3 reads TGTGCCAGCAGCCTACGAACCAACCCGATGGCCGGGGAGCTGTTTTTT. It specifies CASSLRTNPMAGELFF.